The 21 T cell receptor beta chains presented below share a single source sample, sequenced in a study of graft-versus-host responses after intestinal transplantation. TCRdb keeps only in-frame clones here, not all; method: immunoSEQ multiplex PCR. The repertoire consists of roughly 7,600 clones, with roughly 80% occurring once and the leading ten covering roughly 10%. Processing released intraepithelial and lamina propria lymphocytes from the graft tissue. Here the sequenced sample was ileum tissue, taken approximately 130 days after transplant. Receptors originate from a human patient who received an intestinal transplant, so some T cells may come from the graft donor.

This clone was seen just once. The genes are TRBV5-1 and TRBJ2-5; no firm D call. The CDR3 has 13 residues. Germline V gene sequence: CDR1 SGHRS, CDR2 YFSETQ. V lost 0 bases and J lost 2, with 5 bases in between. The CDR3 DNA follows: TGCGCCAGCAGCTTGGGCCTGCAAGAGACCCAGTACTTC. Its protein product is CASSLGLQETQYF.

The CDR3: CASVDGQTETEAFF. Written as DNA, the CDR3 is TGTGCCAGCGTTGACGGGCAGACGGAGACTGAAGCTTTCTTT. This chain joins TRBV28 and TRBJ1-1, with unresolved D. The CDR3 has 14 amino acids. Germline V gene lookup returns CDR1 MDHEN and CDR2 SYDVKM. V lost 8 bases to trimming and J lost 5 bases, with 18 bases between them.

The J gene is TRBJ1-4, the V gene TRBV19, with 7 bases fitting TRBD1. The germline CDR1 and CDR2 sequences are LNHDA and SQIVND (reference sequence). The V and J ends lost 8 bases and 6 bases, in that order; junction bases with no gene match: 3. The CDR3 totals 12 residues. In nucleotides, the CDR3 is TGTGCCAGTCGGGACAGCTATGAAAAACTGTTTTTT. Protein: CASRDSYEKLFF.

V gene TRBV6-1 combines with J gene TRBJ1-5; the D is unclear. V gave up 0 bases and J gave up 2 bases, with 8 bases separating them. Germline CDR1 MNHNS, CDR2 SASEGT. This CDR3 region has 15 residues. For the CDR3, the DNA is TGTGCCAGCAGTGAAGCTCAGACACGCAATCAGCCCCAGCATTTT. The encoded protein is CASSEAQTRNQPQHF.

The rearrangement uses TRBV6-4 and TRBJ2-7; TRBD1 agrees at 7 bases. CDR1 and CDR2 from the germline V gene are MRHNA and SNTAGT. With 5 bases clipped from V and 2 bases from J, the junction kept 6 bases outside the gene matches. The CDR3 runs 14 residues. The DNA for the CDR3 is TGTGCCAGCAGTTCCGCGAGGGGGCCCTACGAGCAGTACTTC. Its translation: CASSSARGPYEQYF.

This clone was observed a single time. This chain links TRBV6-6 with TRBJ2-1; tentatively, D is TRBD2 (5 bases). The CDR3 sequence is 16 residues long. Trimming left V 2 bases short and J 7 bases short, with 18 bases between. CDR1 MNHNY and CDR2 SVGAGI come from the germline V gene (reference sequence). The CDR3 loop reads CASSYRPSSLDNEQFF. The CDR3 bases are TGTGCCAGCAGTTACCGCCCTAGCTCGCTAGATAATGAGCAGTTCTTC.

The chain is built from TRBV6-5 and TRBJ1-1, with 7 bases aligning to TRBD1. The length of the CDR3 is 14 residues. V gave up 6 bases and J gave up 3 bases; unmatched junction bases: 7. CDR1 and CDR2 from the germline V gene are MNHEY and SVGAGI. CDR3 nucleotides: TGTGCCAGCAGCCCCGGGACAGCTCACACTGAAGCTTTCTTT. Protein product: CASSPGTAHTEAFF.

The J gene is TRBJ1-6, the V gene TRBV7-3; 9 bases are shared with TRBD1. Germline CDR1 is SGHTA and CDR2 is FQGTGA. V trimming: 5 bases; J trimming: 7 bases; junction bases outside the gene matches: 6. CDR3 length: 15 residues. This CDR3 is CASSLLGQGNSPLHF. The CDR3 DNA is TGTGCCAGCAGCCTCCTGGGACAGGGAAATTCACCCCTCCACTTT.

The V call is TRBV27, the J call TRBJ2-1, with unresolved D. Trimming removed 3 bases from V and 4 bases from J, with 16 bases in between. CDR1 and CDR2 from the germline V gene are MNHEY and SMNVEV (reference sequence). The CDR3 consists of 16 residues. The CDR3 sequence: CASSFAPAEPYNEQFF. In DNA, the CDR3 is TGTGCCAGCAGTTTTGCCCCGGCGGAGCCTTACAATGAGCAGTTCTTC.

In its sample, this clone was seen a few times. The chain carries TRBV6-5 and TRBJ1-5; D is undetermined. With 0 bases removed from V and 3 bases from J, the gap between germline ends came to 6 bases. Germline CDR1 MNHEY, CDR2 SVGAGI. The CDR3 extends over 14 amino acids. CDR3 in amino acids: CASSYSGFNQPQHF. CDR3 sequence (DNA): TGTGCCAGCAGTTACTCGGGCTTCAATCAGCCCCAGCATTTT.

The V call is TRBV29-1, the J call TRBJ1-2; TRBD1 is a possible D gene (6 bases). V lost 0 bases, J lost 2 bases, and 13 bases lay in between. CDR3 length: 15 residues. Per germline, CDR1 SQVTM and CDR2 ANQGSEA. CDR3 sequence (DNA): TGCAGCGTTGAAGATCTCGGACAGCAAAACTATGGCTACACCTTC. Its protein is CSVEDLGQQNYGYTF.

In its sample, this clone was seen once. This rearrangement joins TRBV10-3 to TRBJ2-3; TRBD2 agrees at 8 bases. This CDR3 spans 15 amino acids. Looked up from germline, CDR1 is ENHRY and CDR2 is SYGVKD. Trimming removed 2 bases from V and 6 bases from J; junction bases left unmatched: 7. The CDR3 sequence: CAISESAGGVDTQYF. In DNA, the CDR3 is TGTGCCATCAGTGAGAGTGCGGGAGGAGTGGATACGCAGTATTTT.

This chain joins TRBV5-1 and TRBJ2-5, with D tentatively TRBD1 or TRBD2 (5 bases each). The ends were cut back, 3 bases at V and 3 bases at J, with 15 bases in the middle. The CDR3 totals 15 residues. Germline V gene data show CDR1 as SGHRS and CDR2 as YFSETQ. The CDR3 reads CASSSGALTKETQYF. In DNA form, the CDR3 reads TGCGCCAGCAGCTCCGGGGCACTGACTAAAGAGACCCAGTACTTC.

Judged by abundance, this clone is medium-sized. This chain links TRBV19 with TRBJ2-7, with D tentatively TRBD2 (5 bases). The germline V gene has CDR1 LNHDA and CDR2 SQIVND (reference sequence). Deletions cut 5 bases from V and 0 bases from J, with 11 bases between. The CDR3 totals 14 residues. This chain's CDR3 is CASSQTISSYEQYF. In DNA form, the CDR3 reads TGTGCCAGTAGTCAGACTATTAGCTCCTACGAGCAGTACTTC.

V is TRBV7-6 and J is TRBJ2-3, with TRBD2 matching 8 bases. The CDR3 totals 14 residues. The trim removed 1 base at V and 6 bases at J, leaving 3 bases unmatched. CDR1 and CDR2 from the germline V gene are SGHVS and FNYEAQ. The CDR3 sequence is CASSLERGTDTQYF. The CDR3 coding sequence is TGTGCCAGCAGCTTAGAGCGGGGGACGGATACGCAGTATTTT.

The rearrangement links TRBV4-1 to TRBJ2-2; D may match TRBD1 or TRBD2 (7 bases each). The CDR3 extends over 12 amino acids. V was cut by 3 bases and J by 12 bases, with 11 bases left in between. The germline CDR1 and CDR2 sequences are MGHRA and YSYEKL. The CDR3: CASSHQGGKLFF. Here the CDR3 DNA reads TGCGCCAGCAGCCACCAGGGGGGGAAGCTGTTTTTT.

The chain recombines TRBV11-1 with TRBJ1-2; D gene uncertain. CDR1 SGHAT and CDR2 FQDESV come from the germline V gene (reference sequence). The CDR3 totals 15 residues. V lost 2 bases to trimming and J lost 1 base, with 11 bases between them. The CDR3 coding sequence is TGTGCCAGCAGCTTAAATTTGGGCGGTAACTATGGCTACACCTTC. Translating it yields CASSLNLGGNYGYTF. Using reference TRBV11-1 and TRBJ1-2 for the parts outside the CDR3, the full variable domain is EAEVAQSPRYKITEKSQAVAFWCDPISGHATLYWYRQILGQGPELLVQFQDESVVDDSQLPKDRFSAERLKGVDSTLKIQPAELGDSAMYLCASSLNLGGNYGYTFGSGTRLTVV.

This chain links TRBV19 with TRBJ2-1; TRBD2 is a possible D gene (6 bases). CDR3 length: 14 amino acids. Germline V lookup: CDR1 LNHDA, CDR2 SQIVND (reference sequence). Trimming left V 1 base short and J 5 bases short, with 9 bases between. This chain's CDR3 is CASSIGLENNEQFF. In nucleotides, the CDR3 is TGTGCCAGTAGTATAGGACTAGAGAACAATGAGCAGTTCTTC.

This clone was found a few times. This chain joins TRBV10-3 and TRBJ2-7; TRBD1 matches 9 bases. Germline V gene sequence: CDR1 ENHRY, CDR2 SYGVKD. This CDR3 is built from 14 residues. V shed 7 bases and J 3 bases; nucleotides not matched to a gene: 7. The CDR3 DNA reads TGTGCCATCATGGGGACAGGGAAAAACTACGAGCAGTACTTC. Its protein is CAIMGTGKNYEQYF.

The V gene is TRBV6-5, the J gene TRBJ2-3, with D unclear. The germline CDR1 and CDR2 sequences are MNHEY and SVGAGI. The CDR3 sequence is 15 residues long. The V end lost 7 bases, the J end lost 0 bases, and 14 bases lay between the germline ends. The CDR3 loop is CASTPASASTDTQYF. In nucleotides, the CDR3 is TGTGCCAGCACCCCGGCTTCAGCTAGCACAGATACGCAGTATTTT.

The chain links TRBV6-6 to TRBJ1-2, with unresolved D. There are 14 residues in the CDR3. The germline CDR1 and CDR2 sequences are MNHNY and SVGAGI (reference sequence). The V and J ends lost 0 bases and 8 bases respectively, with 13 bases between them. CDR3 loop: CASSYSHGKDGYTF. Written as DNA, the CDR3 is TGTGCCAGCAGTTACTCGCACGGGAAAGACGGCTACACCTTC.